This T cell receptor beta chain derives from a study of patients and donors after allogeneic stem cell transplantation. Germline loops: CDR1 KGHDR, CDR2 SFDVKD. The ends were cut back, 7 bases at V and 3 bases at J, with 12 bases in the middle. This CDR3 has 13 residues. This clonotype was picked up a small number of times. TCRdb re-called the RT-PCR reads through MiXCR, storing one row per CDR3 protein. The sample has about 960,000 distinct CDR3 sequences; more than 15% are singletons. Material for sequencing was blood, either unsorted or a sorted T cell fraction (not recorded which). This receptor was obtained from a human donor who was either an allogeneic HSCT recipient or a stem cell or donor lymphocyte infusion donor (not recorded which). It is not recorded whose cells these are; they may come from a transplant donor. The V gene is TRBV24-1, the J gene TRBJ2-7; D is possibly TRBD1 (5 bases). CDR3 region: CATRYRSYYEQYF. The CDR3 bases are TGTGCCACCAGATACAGGTCCTACTACGAGCAGTACTTC.